The 30 T cell receptor beta chains below all came from one sample that was sequenced in a study of shared clonotypes between healthy human individuals. Produced via immunoSEQ multiplex PCR; TCRdb's table is partial and in-frame only. Counted here are approximately 2,000,000 clones, around 93% occurring once; the ten biggest clones make up around 1.7%. CD45RO-negative, CCR7-positively selected cells formed the naive CD8 fraction, excluding terminally differentiated effector memory CD45RA+ cells. Sequencing was performed on naive CD8+ T cells from PBMCs. The receptors originated from a man between 18 and 29 years old in good health. Some clones in this sample may be carry-over from other donors' samples.

A single count supports this clone. The genes are TRBV9 and TRBJ2-7; D is perhaps TRBD2 (5 bases). With 0 bases removed from V and 4 bases from J, the gap between germline ends came to 11 bases. The CDR3 covers 14 residues. Germline V gives CDR1 SGDLS, CDR2 YYNGEE. CDR3 DNA sequence: TGTGCCAGCAGCGTAGGACCCCCGGGGTACGAGCAGTACTTC. As protein: CASSVGPPGYEQYF.

This sequence joins TRBV27 and TRBJ2-7, with D perhaps matching TRBD2 (5 bases). CDR1 and CDR2 from the germline V gene are MNHEY and SMNVEV (reference sequence). The CDR3 is 14 amino acids. Trimming pared 6 bases from V and 5 bases from J, leaving 17 bases between. Written as DNA, the CDR3 is TGTGCCAGCAGCCCCGAGGGAATAAACCACGAGCAGTACTTC. Translating gives CASSPEGINHEQYF.

The chain combines TRBV7-9 with TRBJ2-5; no reliable D call. Germline assignment: CDR1 SEHNR and CDR2 FQNEAQ (reference sequence). Deletions cut 0 bases from V and 7 bases from J, with 6 bases between. The CDR3 length is 12 residues. For the CDR3, the DNA is TGTGCCAGCAGCTTAGCTATGGGGACCCAGTACTTC. It translates to CASSLAMGTQYF.

The chain couples TRBV19 to TRBJ2-3, with D possibly matching TRBD1 (6 bases). Germline lookup yields CDR1 LNHDA and CDR2 SQIVND (reference sequence). Trimming shortened V by 5 bases and J by 0 bases, and 12 bases separated the two germline ends. The CDR3 is 15 residues long. Written as DNA, the CDR3 is TGTGCCAGTAGTCTCGGGACATCTAGCACAGATACGCAGTATTTT. It is translated as CASSLGTSSTDTQYF.

The chain joins TRBV23-1 to TRBJ1-5; D gene uncertain. TRBV23-1 carries the ORF label, with uncertain function. Trimming left V 0 bases short and J 2 bases short, with 17 bases between. The CDR3 has 18 residues. CDR3 sequence (DNA): TGCGCCAGCAGTCAATCTCCACGGGATCACTGGGGCAATCAGCCCCAGCATTTT. This encodes CASSQSPRDHWGNQPQHF.

The rearrangement links TRBV9 to TRBJ1-3; no reliable D call. This CDR3 region has 15 residues. CDR1 is SGDLS and CDR2 is YYNGEE in the germline V gene. V gave up 2 bases and J gave up 0 bases, with 9 bases separating them. CDR3 region: CASSVSNISGNTIYF. Here the CDR3 DNA reads TGTGCCAGCAGCGTCAGTAACATCTCTGGAAACACCATATATTTT. The entire variable domain, with the rest obtained from reference TRBV9 and TRBJ1-3, is as follows: DSGVTQTPKHLITATGQRVTLRCSPRSGDLSVYWYQQSLDQGLQFLIQYYNGEERAKGNILERFSAQQFPDLHSELNLSSLELGDSALYFCASSVSNISGNTIYFGEGSWLTVV.

The chain uses TRBV2 and TRBJ1-5; tentatively, D is TRBD1 (6 bases). Trimming removed 4 bases from V and 6 bases from J, with 10 bases in between. The CDR3 has 13 amino acids. Germline V gives CDR1 SNHLY, CDR2 FYNNEI. CDR3 coding DNA: TGTGCCAGCAGTGGTACAGGGTCTCAGCCCCAGCATTTT. Its translation: CASSGTGSQPQHF.

The rearrangement joins TRBV5-5 to TRBJ2-7, with 8 nucleotides matching TRBD2. CDR1 and CDR2 (germline): SGHKS, YYEKEE (reference sequence). Losses at the gene ends were 3 bases for V and 5 bases for J; bases not matched to a gene: 10. The CDR3 is made up of 15 amino acids. The CDR3: CASSYLPGGPNEQYF. CDR3 coding DNA: TGTGCCAGCAGCTACTTGCCGGGGGGGCCGAACGAGCAGTACTTC.

The chain links TRBV7-9 to TRBJ1-3; 7 bases are shared with TRBD1. The ends lost 3 bases at V and 0 bases at J; junction bases unmatched: 5. There are 16 residues in the CDR3. CDR1 SEHNR and CDR2 FQNEAQ come from the germline V gene (reference sequence). The CDR3 DNA follows: TGTGCCAGCAGCTTGGGACAGATGTCCTCTGGAAACACCATATATTTT. Translated, it gives CASSLGQMSSGNTIYF.

The chain combines TRBV9 with TRBJ2-7; tentative D call: TRBD2 (6 bases). Trimming left V 4 bases short and J 8 bases short, with 22 bases between. This CDR3 is 15 amino acids long. The V gene's germline CDR1 is SGDLS and CDR2 YYNGEE. This CDR3 reads CASSPAGRETTKQYF. CDR3 in DNA: TGTGCCAGCAGCCCAGCGGGCAGGGAGACTACGAAGCAGTACTTC.

The chain has TRBV10-3 and TRBJ2-6; TRBD1 matches 7 bases. The CDR3 covers 16 residues. The junction had 9 bases not matched to a gene; V was cut back by 9 bases and J by 1 base. The germline CDR1 and CDR2 sequences are ENHRY and SYGVKD. The CDR3 protein is CAMRTGGSSGANVLTF. The CDR3 DNA reads TGTGCCATGCGGACAGGAGGATCATCTGGGGCCAACGTCCTGACTTTC.

This clone was seen only once. The chain employs TRBV27 and TRBJ2-7; TRBD1 is a possible D gene (5 bases). Germline loops: CDR1 MNHEY, CDR2 SMNVEV (reference sequence). CDR3 length: 13 residues. Trimming took 4 bases from V and 6 from J, leaving 13 bases between them. This CDR3 reads CASSYYTGAEQYF. In nucleotides, the CDR3 is TGTGCCAGCAGTTACTACACAGGCGCCGAGCAGTACTTC.

Details on this clone: This CDR3 is also generated by other DNA sequences in the sample. The rearrangement joins TRBV27 to TRBJ2-6; the D is unclear. This CDR3 contains 13 residues. The V end lost 2 bases, the J end lost 4 bases, and 3 bases lay between the germline ends. The germline CDR1 and CDR2 sequences are MNHEY and SMNVEV (reference sequence). The CDR3 bases are TGTGCCAGCAGTTTAGGAGGGGCCAACGTCCTGACTTTC. This sequence encodes CASSLGGANVLTF. The full variable domain, with the rest looked up from reference TRBV27 and TRBJ2-6, is EAQVTQNPRYLITVTGKKLTVTCSQNMNHEYMSWYRQDPGLGLRQIYYSMNVEVTDKGDVPEGYKVSRKEKRNFPLILESPSPNQTSLYFCASSLGGANVLTFGAGSRLTVL.

This clone was counted once. V is TRBV25-1 and J is TRBJ2-7; TRBD1 is a possible D gene (6 bases). This CDR3 contains 13 residues. Germline V lookup: CDR1 MGHDK, CDR2 SYGVNS. Trimming shortened V by 7 bases and J by 0 bases, and 10 bases separated the two germline ends. The CDR3 loop reads CASTGVTSYEQYF. CDR3 bases: TGTGCCAGCACAGGGGTAACCTCCTACGAGCAGTACTTC.

The chain is built from TRBV7-6 and TRBJ2-7; 7 bases are shared with TRBD1. Germline V gene data show CDR1 as SGHVS and CDR2 as FNYEAQ. Trimming cost V 5 bases and J 5 bases; bases outside gene matches: 9. This CDR3 contains 14 residues. CDR3 sequence: CASSNRDSLNEQYF. The CDR3 bases are TGTGCCAGCAGCAATAGGGACAGCCTGAACGAGCAGTACTTC.

CDR3 region: CASSPDSDYGYTF. The CDR3 DNA reads as TGTGCCAGCTCACCGGACAGCGACTATGGCTACACCTTC. The chain carries TRBV18 and TRBJ1-2, with a possible D match to TRBD1 (6 bases). Germline values: CDR1 KGHSH, CDR2 LQKENI. With 3 bases removed from V and 3 bases from J, the gap between germline ends came to 8 bases. CDR3 size: 13 residues. Based on the CDR3 plus reference TRBV18 and TRBJ1-2, the full variable domain is NAGVMQNPRHLVRRRGQEARLRCSPMKGHSHVYWYRQLPEEGLKFMVYLQKENIIDESGMPKERFSAEFPKEGPSILRIQQVVRGDSAAYFCASSPDSDYGYTFGSGTRLTVV.

This clone was observed a single time. The junction departs from the called germline gene at one end, perhaps through a read error. The sample contains more than one DNA sequence encoding this CDR3. The chain joins TRBV7-9 to TRBJ2-7; D is possibly TRBD2 (5 bases). Germline CDR1 is SEHNR and CDR2 is FQNEAQ (reference sequence). This CDR3 spans 12 amino acids. The CDR3 loop is CASSLAPYEQYF. The CDR3 DNA is TGTGCCAGCAGCCTAGCACCCTACGAGCAGTACTTC.

The chain links TRBV7-3 to TRBJ2-5, with 8 positions matching TRBD1. CDR1 is SGHTA and CDR2 is FQGTGA in the germline V gene. V was clipped by 2 bases and J by 1 base; unmatched bases: 6. The CDR3 covers 16 residues. In DNA form, the CDR3 reads TGTGCCAGCAGCTTAGTTAGACAGGGGACCCAAGAGACCCAGTACTTC. Amino acids: CASSLVRQGTQETQYF.

The chain recombines TRBV28 with TRBJ2-1; the D gene is possibly TRBD2 (6 bases). Deletions cut 5 bases from V and 0 bases from J, with 17 bases between. The germline CDR1 and CDR2 sequences are MDHEN and SYDVKM. The CDR3 is 17 amino acids. The CDR3 coding sequence is TGTGCCAGCAGTCTTGACCGGGACTCCAGCTCCTACAATGAGCAGTTCTTC. It specifies CASSLDRDSSSYNEQFF.

J is TRBJ2-7 and V is TRBV11-3; D may be TRBD2 (5 bases). In germline, CDR1 is SGHNT, CDR2 YENEEA. The CDR3 runs 14 residues. V lost 1 base and J 3 bases, leaving 10 bases between the germline ends. In DNA form, the CDR3 reads TGTGCCAGCAGCTTAGCTGGACGGGGCTACGAGCAGTACTTC. Translating gives CASSLAGRGYEQYF.

The chain has TRBV9 and TRBJ2-7, with a weak D call TRBD1 (6 bases). The germline V gene has CDR1 SGDLS and CDR2 YYNGEE. The CDR3 is made up of 16 amino acids. The germline V and J ends were trimmed by 3 bases and 2 bases, with 18 bases remaining between them. The DNA of the CDR3 is TGTGCCAGCAGCGACACCCCCTGGACAGAAACCTACGAGCAGTACTTC. This codes for CASSDTPWTETYEQYF.

This chain joins TRBV29-1 and TRBJ2-1; 13 nucleotides align to TRBD2. Germline V gene sequence: CDR1 SQVTM, CDR2 ANQGSEA. This CDR3 is built from 15 residues. V was clipped by 5 bases and J by 7 bases; unmatched bases: 8. Here the CDR3 DNA reads TGCAGCGTTAAGGTACTAGCGGGAGGGCCAAATGAGCAGTTCTTC. It encodes CSVKVLAGGPNEQFF.

On this clone itself: Other DNA sequences within the sample encode an identical CDR3. This chain uses TRBV9 with TRBJ1-1, with 7 bases that match TRBD1. The germline gives CDR1 SGDLS, CDR2 YYNGEE. This CDR3 is built from 13 residues. The V segment lost 3 bases and the J segment 2 bases; nucleotides outside the gene matches: 1. The CDR3: CASSGQGNTEAFF. The CDR3 DNA sequence: TGTGCCAGCAGCGGACAGGGAAACACTGAAGCTTTCTTT.

V gene TRBV5-5 combines with J gene TRBJ1-2; a possible D gene is TRBD1 (6 bases). The length of the CDR3 is 13 residues. The V gene lost 4 bases and the J gene lost 6 bases, with 13 bases spanning the gap. Germline CDR1 is SGHKS and CDR2 is YYEKEE (reference sequence). In nucleotides, the CDR3 is TGTGCCAGCAGCGCACAGGGATTCCATGGCTACACCTTC. It yields the protein CASSAQGFHGYTF.

The chain is built from TRBV27 and TRBJ1-1; no firm D call. Germline CDR1 MNHEY, CDR2 SMNVEV (reference sequence). The CDR3 has 14 amino acids. The V end lost 2 bases, the J end lost 6 bases, and 13 bases lay between the germline ends. The DNA for the CDR3 is TGTGCCAGCAGTTTAATGCCGACCGGGTCTGAAGCTTTCTTT. Translating gives CASSLMPTGSEAFF.

The V gene is TRBV6-5, the J gene TRBJ2-7, with 10 bases aligning to TRBD1. J was trimmed by 4 bases and V by 2 bases; bases with no gene match: 5. The length of the CDR3 is 15 residues. Per the germline V gene, CDR1 is MNHEY and CDR2 is SVGAGI. The CDR3 region has the DNA TGTGCCAGCAGTTACCCTCGGGACAGGGGTTACGAGCAGTACTTC. It translates to CASSYPRDRGYEQYF.

The chain employs TRBV14 and TRBJ1-2; 9 positions match TRBD1. Germline assignment: CDR1 SGHDN and CDR2 FVKESK. CDR3 length equals 14 residues. V shed 5 bases and J 4 bases; nucleotides not matched to a gene: 5. This chain's CDR3 is CASSKGTGIYGYTF. In DNA form, the CDR3 reads TGTGCCAGCAGCAAGGGGACAGGGATCTATGGCTACACCTTC.

The chain joins TRBV7-3 to TRBJ2-3; 11 bases are shared with TRBD2. CDR3 length: 20 residues. Germline CDR1 reads SGHTA; CDR2 reads FQGTGA. V lost 5 bases to trimming and J lost 0 bases; unmatched junction nucleotides: 16. Written as DNA, the CDR3 is TGTGCCAGCAGCCTCGGTACTAGCGGGAGATCGTGGAGTAGCACAGATACGCAGTATTTT. Amino acids: CASSLGTSGRSWSSTDTQYF.

This chain uses TRBV11-2 with TRBJ2-5, with D maybe TRBD1 (5 bases). Per germline, CDR1 SGHAT and CDR2 FQNNGV. Trimming removed 0 bases at V and 4 bases at J, with 15 bases between. This CDR3 is 16 amino acids long. DNA for the CDR3: TGTGCCAGCAGCTTAGACCCCCCAGGGTGGGGAGAGACCCAGTACTTC. Protein sequence: CASSLDPPGWGETQYF.

The chain carries TRBV10-3 and TRBJ1-5; tentatively, D is TRBD1 (5 bases). V lost 10 bases and J lost 0, with 13 bases in between. Germline V gene lookup returns CDR1 ENHRY and CDR2 SYGVKD. This CDR3 has 14 amino acids. In nucleotides, the CDR3 is TGTGCCACCCAGACAGACTATAGCAATCAGCCCCAGCATTTT. Encoded protein: CATQTDYSNQPQHF.